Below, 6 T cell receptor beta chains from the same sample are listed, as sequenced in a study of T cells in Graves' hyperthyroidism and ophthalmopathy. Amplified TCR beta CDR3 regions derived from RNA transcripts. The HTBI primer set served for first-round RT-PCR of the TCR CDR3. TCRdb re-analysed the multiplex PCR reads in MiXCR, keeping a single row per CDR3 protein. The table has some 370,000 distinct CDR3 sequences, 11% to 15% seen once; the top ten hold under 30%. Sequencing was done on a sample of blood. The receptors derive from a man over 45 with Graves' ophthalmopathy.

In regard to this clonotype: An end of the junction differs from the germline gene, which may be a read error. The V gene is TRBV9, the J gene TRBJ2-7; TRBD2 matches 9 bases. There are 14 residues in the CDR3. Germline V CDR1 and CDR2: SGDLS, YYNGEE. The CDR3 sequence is CASRVAGAPYEQYF. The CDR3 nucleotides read TGTGCCAGCAGGGTAGCGGGAGCCCCCTACGAGCAGTACTTC.

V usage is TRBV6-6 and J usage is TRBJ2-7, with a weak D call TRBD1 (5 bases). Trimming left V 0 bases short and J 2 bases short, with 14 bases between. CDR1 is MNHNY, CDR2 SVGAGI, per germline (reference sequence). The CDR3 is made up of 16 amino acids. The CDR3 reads CASSYSWTPLTYEQYF. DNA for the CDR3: TGTGCCAGCAGTTACTCGTGGACACCCTTGACCTACGAGCAGTACTTC.

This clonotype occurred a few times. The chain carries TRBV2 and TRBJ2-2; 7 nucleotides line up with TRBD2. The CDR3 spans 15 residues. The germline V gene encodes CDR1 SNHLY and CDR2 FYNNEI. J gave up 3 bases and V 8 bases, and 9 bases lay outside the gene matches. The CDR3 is CASGGRAADTGELFF. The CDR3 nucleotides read TGTGCCAGCGGAGGGAGGGCGGCGGACACCGGGGAGCTGTTTTTT. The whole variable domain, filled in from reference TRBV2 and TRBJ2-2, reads EPEVTQTPSHQVTQMGQEVILRCVPISNHLYFYWYRQILGQKVEFLVSFYNNEISEKSEIFDDQFSVERPDGSNFTLKIRSTKLEDSAMYFCASGGRAADTGELFFGEGSRLTVL.

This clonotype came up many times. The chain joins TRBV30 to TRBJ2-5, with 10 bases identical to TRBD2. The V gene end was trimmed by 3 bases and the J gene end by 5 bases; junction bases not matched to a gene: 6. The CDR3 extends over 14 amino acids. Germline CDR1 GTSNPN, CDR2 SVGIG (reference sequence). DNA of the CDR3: TGTGCCTGGAGAACGGAGCGGGAGGGGGAGACCCAGTACTTC. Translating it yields CAWRTEREGETQYF.

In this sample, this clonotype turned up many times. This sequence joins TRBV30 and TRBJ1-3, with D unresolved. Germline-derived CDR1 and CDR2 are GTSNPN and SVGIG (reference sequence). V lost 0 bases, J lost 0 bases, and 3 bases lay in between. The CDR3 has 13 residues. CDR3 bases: TGTGCCTGGAGTGTAGTCTCTGGAAACACCATATATTTT. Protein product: CAWSVVSGNTIYF.

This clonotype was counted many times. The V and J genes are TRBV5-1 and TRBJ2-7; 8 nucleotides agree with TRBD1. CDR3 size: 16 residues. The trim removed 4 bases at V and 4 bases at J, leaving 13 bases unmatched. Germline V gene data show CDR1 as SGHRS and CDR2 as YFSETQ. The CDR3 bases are TGCGCCAGCAGCCCAAACCCGCAGGGGGCTGGTTACGAGCAGTACTTC. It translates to CASSPNPQGAGYEQYF.